A single sample gave rise to the 25 T cell receptor beta chains below, sequenced in a study of blood T cell repertoires in COVID-19. Generated by immunoSEQ multiplex PCR, the TCRdb table keeps only in-frame clones and is missing some. The sample records roughly 290,000 clones, approximately 83% being singletons. The material sequenced was PBMCs or T cells enriched from blood (not recorded which). The source is a young man who had recovered from COVID-19.

The chain couples TRBV10-2 to TRBJ1-2; no clear D gene. CDR1 and CDR2 from the germline V gene are WSHSY and SAAADI. CDR3 length: 12 amino acids. The V gene lost 3 bases and the J gene lost 5 bases, with 7 bases spanning the gap. The CDR3 here is CASSDGMYGYTF. CDR3 coding DNA: TGCGCCAGCAGTGACGGGATGTATGGCTACACCTTC.

The chain joins TRBV4-2 to TRBJ2-1; 10 bases match TRBD2. The CDR3 runs to 15 residues. Germline loops: CDR1 LGHNA, CDR2 YNFKEQ. V lost 4 bases to trimming and J lost 3 bases; unmatched junction nucleotides: 3. Here the CDR3 DNA reads TGTGCCAGCAGCCCGGAGCGGGGGGGCTACAATGAGCAGTTCTTC. Encoded protein: CASSPERGGYNEQFF.

This chain uses TRBV5-1 with TRBJ1-2, with 8 bases matching TRBD1. Germline assignment: CDR1 SGHRS and CDR2 YFSETQ. Trimming cost V 3 bases and J 2 bases; bases outside gene matches: 12. This CDR3 spans 17 amino acids. CDR3 coding DNA: TGCGCCAGCAGCTCTTTTGGACAGGGACGATCGAACTATGGCTACACCTTC. It codes for CASSSFGQGRSNYGYTF.

The rearrangement joins TRBV5-1 to TRBJ2-5; 8 positions agree with TRBD1. Germline CDR1 is SGHRS and CDR2 is YFSETQ. V lost 3 bases and J lost 5; bases outside the gene matches: 12. CDR3 length: 16 residues. Written as DNA, the CDR3 is TGCGCCAGCAGCTCCTCAACGCAGGGGGCAGGGGAGACCCAGTACTTC. This sequence encodes CASSSSTQGAGETQYF.

The rearrangement links TRBV5-4 to TRBJ1-6, with D perhaps TRBD1 (5 bases). The CDR3 is made up of 18 amino acids. Trimming pared 0 bases from V and 1 base from J, leaving 14 bases between. Germline-derived CDR1 and CDR2 are SGHNT and YYREEE (reference sequence). CDR3 region: CASSLDRGGRSYNSPLHF. The CDR3 bases are TGTGCCAGCAGCTTGGACCGGGGCGGGAGGTCCTATAATTCACCCCTCCACTTT. The full variable domain, its missing parts supplied by reference TRBV5-4 and TRBJ1-6, is ETGVTQSPTHLIKTRGQQVTLRCSSQSGHNTVSWYQQALGQGPQFIFQYYREEENGRGNFPPRFSGLQFPNYSSELNVNALELDDSALYLCASSLDRGGRSYNSPLHFGNGTRLTVT.

This clone was found a few times. V gene TRBV30 combines with J gene TRBJ2-1; D possibly corresponds to TRBD1 (6 bases). Trimming left V 2 bases short and J 9 bases short, with 11 bases between. The germline V gene encodes CDR1 GTSNPN and CDR2 SVGIG (reference sequence). The length of the CDR3 is 12 residues. The CDR3 DNA is TGTGCCTGGAGTAATACAGGGATTGAGCAGTTCTTC. Translated: CAWSNTGIEQFF.

This clone was recorded at least ten times. V usage is TRBV28 and J usage is TRBJ1-6; TRBD1 matches at 9 bases. V lost 5 bases and J lost 9; bases outside the gene matches: 11. CDR3 length: 16 amino acids. CDR1 and CDR2 (germline): MDHEN, SYDVKM. The CDR3 DNA reads as TGTGCCAGCAGTCCCCCGGGGGACAGGGCGACTTCACCCCTCCACTTT. It is translated as CASSPPGDRATSPLHF.

J is TRBJ1-4 and V is TRBV12-5; tentative D call: TRBD1 (6 bases). CDR3 size: 18 residues. V shed 6 bases and J shed 0 bases, with 20 bases lying between them. Germline V CDR1 and CDR2: LGHNT, FRNRAP. In nucleotides, the CDR3 is TGTGCTAGTGGCAAACCGACTAAGGACAGAACAACTAATGAAAAACTGTTTTTT. Translation: CASGKPTKDRTTNEKLFF.

This chain links TRBV6-5 with TRBJ1-1; D not certain. Trimming took off 7 bases at V and 7 bases at J, with 16 bases between the two ends. CDR3 length equals 13 residues. The V gene's germline CDR1 is MNHEY and CDR2 SVGAGI. The CDR3 coding sequence is TGTGCCAGCACCCGGACCTCGGGGAGTGAAGCTTTCTTT. Amino acids: CASTRTSGSEAFF.

This chain uses TRBV18 with TRBJ1-1; 7 nucleotides align to TRBD1. Germline V CDR1 and CDR2: KGHSH, LQKENI. This CDR3 spans 14 amino acids. Trimming removed 3 bases from V and 1 base from J; junction bases left unmatched: 2. CDR3 region: CASSPDRENTEAFF. Here the CDR3 DNA reads TGTGCCAGCTCACCCGACAGGGAGAACACTGAAGCTTTCTTT.

V is TRBV7-9 and J is TRBJ2-7; TRBD2 matches 10 bases. Germline V gene data show CDR1 as SEHNR and CDR2 as FQNEAQ (reference sequence). V gave up 1 base and J gave up 5 bases; unmatched junction bases: 11. There are 17 residues in the CDR3. CDR3 protein: CASSLGFSGGFYHEQYF. The CDR3 DNA follows: TGTGCCAGCAGCTTAGGGTTTAGCGGGGGGTTTTACCACGAGCAGTACTTC.

The chain employs TRBV5-4 and TRBJ1-1; D possibly corresponds to TRBD1 (6 bases). V shed 7 bases and J shed 11 bases, with 15 bases lying between them. The CDR3 runs to 11 residues. Germline CDR1 is SGHNT and CDR2 is YYREEE (reference sequence). The CDR3 DNA is TGTGCCAGCGGCCGGGACATCGACGCTTTCTTT. Protein sequence: CASGRDIDAFF.

The chain has TRBV30 and TRBJ1-6; D is uncertain. From germline, CDR1 is GTSNPN and CDR2 SVGIG (reference sequence). V was pared by 4 bases and J by 8 bases, with 6 bases between. The CDR3 loop spans 11 amino acids. The CDR3 protein is CAWTVDSPLHF. The DNA of the CDR3 is TGTGCCTGGACGGTTGATTCACCCCTCCACTTT.

This clone was picked up a small number of times. The V gene is TRBV7-2, the J gene TRBJ2-3, with D maybe TRBD2 (5 bases). Germline loops: CDR1 SGHTA, CDR2 FQGNSA. The CDR3 loop spans 16 amino acids. Trimming took 5 bases from V and 0 from J, leaving 15 bases between them. CDR3 nucleotides: TGTGCCAGCAGCGGACGGAGCGGCAGAAGCACAGATACGCAGTATTTT. It codes for CASSGRSGRSTDTQYF.

The V gene is TRBV19, the J gene TRBJ2-3; TRBD2 agrees at 12 bases. Unmatched junction bases numbered 10, after V lost 4 bases and J lost 2 bases. The CDR3 consists of 18 residues. CDR1 and CDR2 (germline): LNHDA, SQIVND (reference sequence). CDR3 in DNA: TGTGCCAGTAGTAAATCTCTACTAGCGGGGGGCGTCACAGATACGCAGTATTTT. It specifies CASSKSLLAGGVTDTQYF.

The rearrangement joins TRBV6-5 to TRBJ1-1; TRBD1 agrees at 10 bases. There are 15 residues in the CDR3. Losses at the gene ends were 0 bases for V and 7 bases for J; bases not matched to a gene: 5. Germline V gives CDR1 MNHEY, CDR2 SVGAGI. The CDR3 reads CASSYSPGTGVEAFF. The DNA for the CDR3 is TGTGCCAGCAGTTACTCGCCCGGGACAGGGGTTGAAGCTTTCTTT.

J is TRBJ1-5 and V is TRBV19; weak D call: TRBD1 (5 bases). The ends were cut back, 5 bases at V and 1 base at J, with 12 bases in the middle. Per the germline V gene, CDR1 is LNHDA and CDR2 is SQIVND (reference sequence). The CDR3 is 15 amino acids. For the CDR3, the DNA is TGTGCCAGTAGTCCTACAGGATCCAGCAATCAGCCCCAGCATTTT. Residues: CASSPTGSSNQPQHF.

The CDR3 sequence is CASSPDRQITNEKLFF. DNA for the CDR3: TGTGCCAGCAGCCCAGACAGACAGATAACTAATGAAAAACTGTTTTTT. V is TRBV7-2 and J is TRBJ1-4; TRBD1 is a possible D gene (5 bases). Trimming left V 5 bases short and J 1 base short, with 14 bases between. This CDR3 contains 16 residues. Germline lookup yields CDR1 SGHTA and CDR2 FQGNSA.

The chain links TRBV6-8 to TRBJ2-5; 10 bases align to TRBD2. CDR1 is MNHGY and CDR2 is SAAAGT in the germline V gene. CDR3 length equals 16 residues. The junction had 6 bases not matched to a gene; V was cut back by 5 bases and J by 0 bases. The CDR3 loop reads CASSHSGGKYQETQYF. CDR3 sequence (DNA): TGTGCCAGCAGTCATAGCGGGGGGAAGTACCAAGAGACCCAGTACTTC.

This chain links TRBV11-1 with TRBJ1-1, with D tentatively TRBD1 (6 bases). The CDR3 extends over 14 amino acids. Trimming left V 3 bases short and J 1 base short, with 9 bases between. Germline lookup yields CDR1 SGHAT and CDR2 FQDESV (reference sequence). The CDR3 here is CASSFDRPNTEAFF. The CDR3, as DNA: TGTGCCAGCAGCTTTGACAGGCCGAACACTGAAGCTTTCTTT.

This chain joins TRBV3-1 (or the pseudogene TRBV3-2) and TRBJ1-2; no reliable D call. V gave up 1 base and J gave up 1 base, with 7 bases separating them. Germline CDR1 is LGHDT and CDR2 is YNNKEL (reference sequence). The length of the CDR3 is 14 residues. CDR3 amino acids: CASSQAGDNYGYTF. The CDR3 nucleotides are TGTGCCAGCAGCCAAGCTGGAGATAACTATGGCTACACCTTC.

This chain joins TRBV5-6 and TRBJ2-7; D may be TRBD1 (5 bases). V was pared by 3 bases and J by 3 bases, with 10 bases between. The CDR3 extends over 13 amino acids. Germline V gives CDR1 SGHDT, CDR2 YYEEEE. CDR3 loop: CASSSNQGYEQYF. The CDR3 nucleotides read TGTGCCAGCAGCTCAAACCAGGGCTACGAGCAGTACTTC.

The J gene is TRBJ1-1, the V gene TRBV19; the match to TRBD1 covers 7 bases. The CDR3 extends over 14 amino acids. V shed 4 bases, J shed 4 bases, and the junction held 6 bases outside the gene matches. Germline V gene data show CDR1 as LNHDA and CDR2 as SQIVND (reference sequence). Written as DNA, the CDR3 is TGTGCCAGTAGTAACGTCGCAGGGGGCACTGAAGCTTTCTTT. Translating it yields CASSNVAGGTEAFF.

This chain joins TRBV2 and TRBJ1-1; D call uncertain. Germline CDR1 and CDR2: SNHLY and FYNNEI. The CDR3 has 12 residues. Trimming took off 6 bases at V and 4 bases at J, with 9 bases between the two ends. CDR3 DNA sequence: TGTGCCAGCAGGCGCGAGGGCACTGAAGCTTTCTTT. It codes for CASRREGTEAFF.

V usage is TRBV9 and J usage is TRBJ2-5, with 10 bases matching TRBD2. This CDR3 has 17 amino acids. CDR1 SGDLS and CDR2 YYNGEE come from the germline V gene. V shed 1 base and J 2 bases; nucleotides not matched to a gene: 8. The CDR3 is CASSVSSGGATQETQYF. In DNA, the CDR3 is TGTGCCAGCAGCGTATCGAGCGGGGGGGCCACTCAAGAGACCCAGTACTTC. Full variable domain (missing parts from reference TRBV9 and TRBJ2-5): DSGVTQTPKHLITATGQRVTLRCSPRSGDLSVYWYQQSLDQGLQFLIQYYNGEERAKGNILERFSAQQFPDLHSELNLSSLELGDSALYFCASSVSSGGATQETQYFGPGTRLLVL.